A single sample gave rise to the 4 T cell receptor beta chains below, sequenced in a study of PD-L1 blockade in urothelial cancer. Profiling relied on immunoSEQ multiplex PCR, and the TCRdb table lists in-frame clones only, not all of them. Here the sample spans around 63,000 clones, 80% to 90% being singletons. Indicated time point: pretreatment peripheral blood. Source: PBMCs, taken around atezolizumab (anti-PD-L1) treatment. All receptors come from a man in his 70s with urothelial cancer.

This clone was counted a few times. The genes are TRBV18 and TRBJ1-3, with TRBD1 identical over 8 bases. CDR1 and CDR2 (germline): KGHSH, LQKENI. The CDR3 length is 18 residues. Trimming at V came to 1 base and at J to 0 bases, leaving 8 bases not matched to a gene. CDR3 sequence reads: CASSPLLGTGTSGNTIYF. The CDR3 bases are TGTGCCAGCTCACCACTCCTCGGGACAGGAACCTCTGGAAACACCATATATTTT.

The CDR3 coding sequence is TGCGCCAGCAGCTTGGTAGGGGGCGAGGGCACTGAAGCTTTCTTT. Translated: CASSLVGGEGTEAFF. The rearrangement uses TRBV5-1 and TRBJ1-1; 7 positions agree with TRBD1. V gave up 0 bases and J gave up 4 bases; unmatched junction bases: 6. This CDR3 region has 15 residues. In germline, CDR1 is SGHRS, CDR2 YFSETQ.

J is TRBJ2-7 and V is TRBV11-3; D is undetermined. The CDR3 is 14 amino acids. Germline CDR1 SGHNT, CDR2 YENEEA. V gave up 1 base and J gave up 2 bases, with 9 bases separating them. In DNA, the CDR3 is TGTGCCAGCAGCTTAGGAGGCGGAACCTACGAGCAGTACTTC. It yields the protein CASSLGGGTYEQYF.

The gene calls are TRBV21-1 and TRBJ1-2; the table assigns TRBD1, which was not confirmed against the DNA. TRBV21-1 is noted as a pseudogene. The CDR3 spans 17 residues. This CDR3 reads CASRQDRDRGRLSGYTF. CDR3 DNA sequence: TGTGCCAGCCGACAGGACCGCGACAGGGGGCGGTTGTCTGGCTACACCTTC.